These T cell receptor beta chains were read from a single sample in a study of cytomegalovirus exposure and HLA in healthy donors. Sequenced by immunoSEQ multiplex PCR; TCRdb stores in-frame clones only, minus some. The sample lists roughly 110,000 clones, over 75% occurring once. Material for sequencing was PBMCs. These receptors originate from a male donor in good health and CMV-seronegative. The CDR3 runs from the conserved cysteine through the conserved F or W. The D gene is left open where the match is weak. Size values are once, few and many counts, or a class for expanded clones, and some rows have none.

D gene	V gene	J gene	clone size	CDR3 protein	CDR3 DNA
TRBD1	TRBV14	TRBJ1-2	NA	CASSYRGIVGYTF	TGTGCCAGCAGCTACAGGGGAATAGTTGGCTACACCTTC
TRBD2	TRBV2	TRBJ2-5	NA	CASGRVTPQETQYF	TGTGCCAGCGGGAGGGTGACACCCCAAGAGACCCAGTACTTC
NA	TRBV4-1	TRBJ1-4	few	CASSQEGQGATNEKLFF	TGCGCCAGCAGCCAAGAGGGGCAGGGCGCAACTAATGAAAAACTGTTTTTT
TRBD2	TRBV4-2	TRBJ2-7	NA	CASSQGREGTYEQYF	TGTGCCAGCAGCCAAGGTCGGGAGGGTACCTACGAGCAGTACTTC
TRBD2	TRBV27	TRBJ2-7	NA	CASSLVPSGYEQYF	TGTGCCAGCAGTTTAGTCCCTAGCGGCTACGAGCAGTACTTC
NA	TRBV7-8	TRBJ2-7	few	CASRQYSYEQYF	TGTGCCAGTCGACAGTACTCCTACGAGCAGTACTTC
NA	TRBV18	TRBJ1-4	NA	CASSPKTGLREKLFF	TGTGCCAGCTCACCAAAGACGGGACTAAGAGAAAAACTGTTTTTT
TRBD1	TRBV7-8	TRBJ1-2	few	CASSLQQGAIGYTF	TGTGCCAGCAGCTTACAACAGGGGGCTATTGGCTACACCTTC
TRBD2	TRBV9	TRBJ2-5	NA	CASSDGRDETQYF	TGTGCCAGCAGCGACGGGAGGGATGAGACCCAGTACTTC
TRBD1	TRBV25-1	TRBJ1-2	NA	CASTRTGGNGYTF	TGTGCCAGCACAAGGACAGGGGGCAATGGCTACACCTTC
TRBD2	TRBV27	TRBJ2-4	NA	CARQRDQGNIQYF	TGTGCCAGGCAGCGGGACCAGGGAAACATTCAGTACTTC
NA	TRBV29-1	TRBJ1-3	NA	CSVFEQTLLGNTIYF	TGCAGCGTGTTCGAGCAGACTCTTCTCGGAAACACCATATATTTT
TRBD1	TRBV11-2	TRBJ1-1	NA	CASSLAGNRGEAFF	TGTGCCAGCAGCTTAGCGGGGAACAGGGGTGAAGCTTTCTTT
NA	TRBV9	TRBJ2-7	once	CASSPEPTNSYEQYF	TGTGCCAGCAGCCCAGAACCGACTAACTCCTACGAGCAGTACTTC
NA	TRBV5-6	TRBJ2-7	once	CASRASGSYEQYF	TGTGCCAGCAGAGCGTCGGGTTCCTACGAGCAGTACTTC
TRBD2	TRBV6-5	TRBJ2-2	NA	CASTRGTTNTGELFF	TGTGCCAGCACCCGAGGGACTACGAACACCGGGGAGCTGTTTTTT
NA	TRBV18	TRBJ2-7	NA	CASSPLPGEGEAGSYEQYF	TGTGCCAGCTCACCGCTACCGGGGGAAGGGGAGGCGGGGAGCTACGAGCAGTACTTC
TRBD1	TRBV27	TRBJ1-4	NA	CASSRQGEVEKLFF	TGTGCCAGCAGCCGACAGGGGGAGGTTGAAAAACTGTTTTTT
NA	TRBV7-9	TRBJ2-7	few	CASSLPGAFYEQYF	TGTGCCAGCAGCTTACCAGGGGCTTTTTACGAGCAGTACTTC
NA	TRBV27	TRBJ2-7	NA	CASSLSKGYEQYF	TGTGCCAGCAGTTTATCGAAGGGGTACGAGCAGTACTTC
TRBD1	TRBV5-8	TRBJ1-2	NA	CASSLRQGNNYGYTF	TGTGCCAGCAGCTTGAGACAGGGCAATAACTATGGCTACACCTTC
TRBD1	TRBV4-1	TRBJ1-4	NA	CASSQEGGTGEKLFF	TGCGCCAGCAGCCAAGAAGGGGGCACGGGCGAAAAACTGTTTTTT
TRBD1	TRBV27	TRBJ2-7	NA	CASNPQGRNSYEQYF	TGTGCCAGCAACCCACAGGGGCGAAATTCCTACGAGCAGTACTTC
TRBD2	TRBV7-4	TRBJ2-5	NA	CASSFLSGRVETQYF	TGTGCCAGCAGCTTCCTTAGCGGGAGAGTAGAGACCCAGTACTTC
NA	TRBV19	TRBJ2-3	NA	CASSIVELGRDTQYF	TGTGCCAGTAGTATAGTGGAACTTGGGCGCGATACGCAGTATTTT
TRBD1	TRBV9	TRBJ1-1	NA	CASRAQTGLNTEAFF	TGTGCCAGCAGAGCCCAGACAGGGTTGAACACTGAAGCTTTCTTT
NA	TRBV28	TRBJ2-5	NA	CASSLDGRGAQETQYF	TGTGCCAGCAGTCTCGACGGCAGGGGGGCCCAAGAGACCCAGTACTTC
TRBD2	TRBV15	TRBJ2-1	NA	CATSRARRKRESLGNEQFF	TGTGCCACCAGCAGAGCCCGACGTAAGCGGGAATCACTAGGCAATGAGCAGTTCTTC
TRBD1	TRBV7-9	TRBJ1-1	NA	CASSLDTGVPTEAFF	TGTGCCAGCAGCTTAGATACAGGGGTTCCCACTGAAGCTTTCTTT
TRBD2	TRBV15	TRBJ2-2	NA	CATSRDRLAGNTGELFF	TGTGCCACCAGCAGAGATCGACTAGCAGGGAACACCGGGGAGCTGTTTTTT
NA	TRBV30	TRBJ1-2	NA	CAWSVYSTGKNGYTF	TGTGCCTGGAGTGTATACTCCACAGGGAAGAATGGCTACACCTTC
NA	TRBV7-3	TRBJ2-5	NA	CASSLGRTVNQTQYF	TGTGCCAGCAGCTTAGGTCGGACAGTTAACCAGACCCAGTACTTC
TRBD1	TRBV4-1	TRBJ2-5	NA	CASSLEGAGETQYF	TGCGCCAGCAGCCTTGAGGGGGCCGGAGAGACCCAGTACTTC
NA	TRBV5-1	TRBJ2-2	NA	CASSLVAQVSGELFF	TGCGCCAGCAGCTTGGTGGCACAGGTTTCCGGGGAGCTGTTTTTT
NA	TRBV5-1	TRBJ1-2	few	CASSLVGGRYGYTF	TGCGCCAGCAGCTTGGTGGGAGGCCGCTATGGCTACACCTTC
NA	TRBV18	TRBJ2-5	NA	CASSPKGVQETQYF	TGTGCCAGCTCACCAAAGGGGGTACAAGAGACCCAGTACTTC
NA	TRBV19	TRBJ2-7	NA	CASRAEGIRSYEQYF	TGTGCCAGTAGAGCGGAGGGAATTCGGTCCTACGAGCAGTACTTC
NA	TRBV18	TRBJ2-5	NA	CASSPEPETQYF	TGTGCCAGCTCACCCGAGCCAGAGACCCAGTACTTC
TRBD2	TRBV19	TRBJ2-1	NA	CASSMASGRINEQFF	TGTGCCAGTAGTATGGCTAGCGGGAGGATAAATGAGCAGTTCTTC
NA	TRBV19	TRBJ1-5	NA	CASSGGQKPQHF	TGTGCCAGTAGTGGAGGACAGAAGCCCCAGCATTTT
NA	TRBV19	TRBJ1-1	NA	CASTRDTLNTEAFF	TGTGCCAGTACCCGGGACACATTGAACACTGAAGCTTTCTTT
TRBD2	TRBV5-6	TRBJ2-3	NA	CASSLGLAADTQYF	TGTGCCAGCAGCTTGGGACTAGCAGCAGATACGCAGTATTTT
NA	TRBV28	TRBJ2-1	NA	CASSSLRGTARHNEQFF	TGTGCCAGCAGTTCCCTCCGGGGGACCGCTCGGCACAATGAGCAGTTCTTC
TRBD1	TRBV6-5	TRBJ1-2	NA	CASSYSGQRTSGYTF	TGTGCCAGCAGTTACTCGGGACAGAGAACTTCTGGCTACACCTTC
NA	TRBV19	TRBJ2-3	once	CASSMQGVDTQYF	TGTGCCAGTAGTATGCAGGGTGTAGATACGCAGTATTTT
NA	TRBV5-1	TRBJ2-3	NA	CASSPSPGTDTQYF	TGCGCCAGCAGCCCAAGTCCGGGCACAGATACGCAGTATTTT
NA	TRBV30	TRBJ1-3	few	CAWSRGGGGSGNTIYF	TGTGCCTGGAGCCGCGGGGGGGGAGGCTCTGGAAACACCATATATTTT
TRBD1	TRBV27	TRBJ2-7	NA	CASSPYGGRQGQFSSYEQYF	TGTGCCAGCAGCCCTTATGGGGGAAGACAGGGCCAATTTAGCTCCTACGAGCAGTACTTC
TRBD1	TRBV7-9	TRBJ1-1	NA	CASSPRQGLDTEAFF	TGTGCCAGCAGCCCACGACAGGGCCTGGACACTGAAGCTTTCTTT
TRBD2	TRBV5-1	TRBJ2-6	NA	CASSRLAGGPSAGANVLTF	TGCGCCAGCAGCAGGCTAGCGGGAGGGCCCTCGGCTGGGGCCAACGTCCTGACTTTC
NA	TRBV25-1	TRBJ2-7	few	CASSERVRQQYF	TGTGCCAGCAGTGAGAGGGTACGACAGCAGTACTTC
NA	TRBV28	TRBJ2-7	NA	CASRISGSYEQYF	TGTGCCAGCAGGATTAGCGGTTCCTACGAGCAGTACTTC